One TCR beta chain is described in this entry. Its antigen target is currently unknown. Nothing much larger sits one base from this clone, and base qualities are not available. The germline V gene (reference sequence) yields LNHDA for CDR1 and SQIVND for CDR2. Measured from the cysteine to the phenylalanine, the CDR3 is 15 residues long. Only the CDR3 DNA stays, 45 bases, in frame from base 1. V and J lose 2 bases and 2 bases, and a span of 12 bases separates them. This entry belongs to a study of cytomegalovirus exposure and HLA in healthy donors (dated by TCRdb to 2017 to 2019). A note on the overall study: In an earlier analysis of 587 of the donors, around 300 Gb of sequence data and 100 million or so unique TCR beta sequences from some 170 million T cells were reported. An early release covering just under 650 HLA-typed donors comprised roughly 300 gigabases of sequencing data and around 80 million unique TCR sequences. Of the roughly 400 genotyped donors, approximately 81% were placed in the genetic ancestry cluster associated with self-reported Caucasian donors. The study was designed to test whether signatures of past pathogen exposure could be identified by cataloging public T cell receptors. Using immunosequencing, the study profiled T cell repertoires from about 650 subjects and related those repertoires to cytomegalovirus serostatus. In addition to the first cohort of 650 to 800 subjects, a separate validation cohort of over 90 different subjects was used. To predict cytomegalovirus infection status, the study combined high-throughput TCR immunosequencing, statistical association of individual TCRs with disease status, and machine learning. A later analysis re-analyzed previously published TCR beta repertoires from 550 to 700 donors and added high-resolution HLA genotyping to study TCR occurrence patterns. The later analysis used no new phenotypic data to find candidate immune exposures, relying instead on TCR beta sequences and their occurrence across donors. An earlier analysis of several hundred of the donors used high-throughput TCR beta sequencing to judge whether each TCR beta V gene segment behaved as functional or pseudogenic. Donor age, sex, ethnicity and CMV serostatus were collected together with the repertoire data. In a later genetic analysis, genome-wide SNP genotypes for about 55% of the roughly 700 donors were used, and that subset was treated as a discovery cohort. Every discovery cohort repertoire had been produced on one sequencing platform. Both class I and class II loci were covered by HLA typing, at four-digit resolution. Typing coverage varied by locus: about 629-640 donors for A, B, C, DRB1 and DQB1; under 550 for DQA1; over 600 for DPA1; 400 to 480 for DPB1. Roughly five DR-DQ haplotypes were treated as single units for association and clustering because of strong linkage in the cohort. Across about 370 genotyped donors of the cohort, an average of roughly 200,000 unique TCR beta nucleotide sequences per donor were sequenced, and approximately 17% of those sequences were non-productive.

The study at large found these results: In a later analysis, the rate of TCR association differed among HLA loci, with DRB1 alleles having the most associated TCRs and HLA-C alleles having the fewest. Several of the top co-occurrence clusters appeared to be linked to parvovirus B19, influenza, CMV and Epstein-Barr virus, according to a later analysis. A group of highly shared sequence variants was considered likely to be a technical artifact of the sequencing pipeline. The cohort was sequenced for TCR beta chains only, and without alpha or paired-chain data the features that could be detected were limited. A further reported finding was that TCR beta sequences accurately predicted the HLA-A and HLA-B alleles for most subjects in the first cohort. An earlier analysis of roughly 570 of the donors showed that most TCR beta V segments appeared in productive rearrangements either about 87% or about 30% of the time, which broadly matched IMGT annotations. In a later analysis, HLA-associated TCR beta chains were found to be more clonally expanded and to have lower generation probabilities than equally common non-associated chains. The presence/absence analyses assumed that sequencing depth was roughly uniform across donors, and that assumption may not be true. The classifier was reported to diagnose cytomegalovirus status with high specificity and sensitivity in both the original cohort and the validation cohort. Some IMGT-functional V segments, including TRBV6-2 and TRBV6-3, could not be told apart with the 87-base-pair reads, so those segments were excluded. V-gene and J-gene trimming of TCR beta chains was associated with a missense DCLRE1C variant in a later genetic analysis, and the association was replicated in an independent cohort. CMV serostatus was the only immune exposure information available for the cohort. In the study, some 180 TCR beta chains were listed as associated with cytomegalovirus. In a later analysis, around 15,000 TCR beta sequences were associated with specific HLA alleles at a false discovery rate of 0.05. A few of the identified cytomegalovirus-associated TCR beta chains were confirmed in vitro to be specific for cytomegalovirus antigens. According to a later analysis, most CMV-associated TCR beta chains appeared to be HLA-restricted, and the HLA associations seemed to be driven largely by CMV exposure. Across donors, most TCR sequences were observed very rarely, whereas some public TCRs were present in many individuals. In a later genetic analysis, fewer N-insertions in productive TCRs were reported among donors in an Asian-associated ancestry cluster than the roughly 640-donor mean. The authors suggested that the approach could potentially be extended to other disease states and immunological phenotypes. Linkage disequilibrium might explain the correlated functional status among segregating V segments, but an unknown experimental factor could not be excluded. Because some donors lacked HLA typing at each locus, the association tests relied only on the typed subset. Approximately 16 rarely observed V segments, including chromosome 9 orphons, were excluded from the earlier analysis of about 500 of the donors because counts were too low. Assigning TCR associations to individual alleles was difficult when HLA alleles, especially DR and DQ, strongly co-occurred.

The cohort was made up of around 720 healthy bone marrow donors. At the time of sampling, all cohort members were nominally healthy, though unrecorded immune exposures were likely present. The donor was CMV seronegative and was included in the group of several hundred seronegative cohort members. Every donor gave a peripheral blood sample, and the peripheral blood mononuclear cells from that sample were used for TCR beta sequencing. Genomic DNA was extracted from the blood cell samples with the Qiagen DNeasy Blood Extraction Kit. The library was made by the immunoSEQ multiplex PCR assay. For the multiplex PCR, a mixture combining 60 forward primers for TCR Vbeta segments and 13 reverse primers for TCR Jbeta segments was used. The CDR3 region of rearranged TCR beta genes was amplified from genomic DNA with a multiplex PCR assay. On the Illumina HiSeq System, the amplified TCR beta libraries were sequenced as 87-base-pair reads. The authors' pipeline ran thus. In a later analysis, tens of millions of unique TCR beta chains were counted across the 650 to 750 repertoires, and roughly 10 million of these chains were shared by at least two donors. Raw reads were error-corrected and collapsed into unique sequences with a nearest-neighbor algorithm that merged closely related sequences to remove PCR and sequencing errors. CDR3 sequences were aligned to IMGT reference sequences to assign V, D and J gene segments. Each retained sequence needed at least a six-nucleotide match to both a V gene segment and a J gene segment. Rearrangements were classified as productive when the CDR3 lacked stop codons and remained in frame with V and J, and all other rearrangements were classified as non-productive. Following IMGT convention, CDR3 was defined as the stretch from the second conserved V-encoded cysteine up to the conserved J-encoded phenylalanine. In an earlier analysis of roughly 610 of the donors, sequences lacking an unambiguous match to a single V gene segment were excluded. In an earlier analysis of 500 to 750 of the donors, V segments were called functional above 56.7% productive rearrangements and were called segregating when the between-donor standard deviation exceeded 5%. A statistical classification framework was built for diagnosing cytomegalovirus status from the catalog of TCR beta chain sequences. A later analysis assigned V and J genes by comparing TCR nucleotide sequences with IMGT/GENE-DB human TR gene sequences. In a later analysis, CDR3 sequences and most-parsimonious VDJ recombination scenarios were assigned using the TCRdist pipeline. In a later analysis, every TCR beta chain was defined by the combination of its CDR3 amino acid sequence and its V-gene family, and reads without a unique V-gene family were dropped. To address suspected cross-contamination and a sequencing artifact, a later analysis removed a few hundred highly shared, low-generation-probability nucleotide sequences. For each public chain, a later analysis derived a clonal expansion index from normalized ranks of inferred template counts within each repertoire. In a later analysis, generation probabilities were computed with a VDJ recombination model fitted to out-of-frame rearrangements, and the resulting probabilities were checked against IGoR. In a later analysis, TCR-TCR, TCR-HLA and TCR-CMV co-occurrence was scored with hypergeometric tests, and a repertoire-size bias correction was applied to TCR pairs. False discovery rates were estimated in a later analysis by permuting HLA or CMV assignments 20 times. In a later analysis, co-occurring TCRs were grouped using DBSCAN, and TCRdist sequence similarity was added for clustering within HLA-allele-positive subsets. For co-occurrence clustering, repertoires with fewer than 30,000 or more than 120,000 public chains were excluded, along with four to six repertoires with anomalous nucleotide sharing. This is the immuneACCESS table as TCRdb keeps it, with only in-frame sequences that have V and J called. A part of the clones is gone; compared with another copy, unresolved V genes explain less than half, and the rest is unexplained. V, J and clone size reflect that table, while D and trimming were determined from the DNA. A total of around 140,000 clones appear in this sample, around nine tenths of them only once. 5.2% of the sample lies in the top ten.

This sequence uses TRBV19 and TRBJ1-1; no confident D gene assignment can be made. Material: PBMCs. The clonotype was recovered from a woman under 40 in good health and CMV-seronegative. The sequenced DNA: TGTGCCAGTAGTATAATTTTCACGGGTAACACTGAAGCTTTCTTT. The translation is CASSIIFTGNTEAFF.